This T cell receptor beta chain was recovered during a study of blood T cell repertoires in COVID-19 (dated by TCRdb to about 2020). Describing the broader study: The collaborator samples originated in the United States, Italy and Spain and spanned the acute and convalescent phases of COVID-19. The repertoires were released in a freely available public database intended as a resource for research on the immune response to SARS-CoV-2. The samples were drawn from the first 160 participants of the ongoing ImmuneRACE study and from over a thousand subjects provided by 6 global collaborators. HLA class I and class II types, where available, came from metadata supplied by the sample provider rather than from assay-based typing. The prospective study material was composed of cDNA or gDNA derived from T cells, B-cell-depleted T cells, or PBMCs. The dataset comprised deeply sampled blood TCRbeta repertoires from subjects exposed to, actively infected with, or recovered from COVID-19. Nearly every sample came with metadata listing a de-identified subject ID, COVID-19 status, age in years and sex.

The germline V gene (reference sequence) sets CDR1 to LNHNV and CDR2 to YYDKDF. The CDR3 spans 15 residues, from the cysteine through the phenylalanine. The entry retains the CDR3 DNA only, 45 bases that are in frame from base 1. Trimming leaves V shorter by 3 bases and J shorter by 0 bases, with the junction holding 2 bases beyond the gene matches. Notes on this clone: No antigen is known for it. Base qualities are not recorded, but no much larger clone differs from it by a single base.

The immunoSEQ Assay, a bias-controlled multiplex PCR, was used to amplify TCRbeta CDR3 regions from genomic DNA. Processing in the source paper ran as follows. Within the assay, amplification of reference gene primers was used to estimate how many nucleated cells each sample contained. To quantify the absolute abundance of each unique TCRbeta CDR3 rearrangement, sequence reads were collapsed and filtered. For each sample, productive Simpson clonality was calculated as the square root of Simpson's diversity index across productive rearrangements. Imported from immuneACCESS, the table was reduced by TCRdb to in-frame sequences with V and J called. These copies leave out some clones; in studies compared against another copy, an unresolved V gene accounts for under half, and the cause of the remainder is not known. V and J calls and clone size are as listed in that table; D and trimming were resolved from the DNA. The sample data list tens of thousands of clones, and 82% of these were observed just once. Of the sample, around 7.2% falls within the top ten clones.

Overall study results and their limits: How much clinical and demographic metadata was included differed by source and by participant, and the metadata was provided uncurated.

Collaborating institutions collected whole blood in K2EDTA tubes following their own protocols. For TCRbeta analysis, collaborator samples were shipped as frozen whole blood, as isolated PBMCs, or as DNA extracted from either sample type. Sequencing used peripheral blood. The chain links TRBV15 with TRBJ2-3; a stretch of 8 junction bases matches TRBD1. This receptor was taken from a man aged 50 or older with active or convalescent COVID-19. Here is the DNA: TGTGCCACCAGCAGGGACAGGGTTAGCACAGATACGCAGTATTTT. This yields the protein CATSRDRVSTDTQYF.